This TCR beta chain comes out of a study of T cells in women clearing cervical HPV infection. Whole-study results and caveats: Repertoire richness, not evenness, was significantly elevated in CIN3+ cases versus controls.

Of note for this clone: Its antigen remains unidentified. The read terminates 3 residues ahead of where the CDR3 ends, so the germline J gene completes it.

Germline V gene data show CDR1 as DFQATT and CDR2 as SNEGSKA (reference sequence). The CDR3 totals 14 residues. Germline trimming cut 6 bases from V and 6 bases from J; bases unmatched to any gene: 13. Sequencing was performed with immunoSEQ multiplex PCR; in TCRdb, only in-frame clones are kept and a portion is missing. The repertoire table contains fewer than 35,000 clones. V gene TRBV20-1 combines with J gene TRBJ1-2, with 7 nucleotides matching TRBD1. The sequence was obtained from a woman between 18 and 75 years old with a cervical HPV16 infection that either progressed to CIN3+ or cleared (not recorded which). The sample was blood buffy coat. This CDR3 is CSASLPGGRDGYTF. The CDR3 bases that were read are TGCAGTGCGAGTTTACCAGGGGGTAGAGATGGC.